This T cell receptor beta chain is from a study of shared clonotypes between healthy human individuals. This CDR3 region has 13 residues. From germline, CDR1 is SGHNT and CDR2 YYREEE (reference sequence). The V end was cut by 0 bases, the J end by 4 bases, with 5 bases between. PBMC DNA, left unsorted, was sequenced on ten immunoSEQ deep assay plates. Assay: immunoSEQ multiplex PCR; the TCRdb copy retains only in-frame clones and omits some. Here the sample spans some 470,000 clones, around 80% being singletons. The chain carries TRBV5-4 and TRBJ2-1, with D uncertain. Sequencing used PBMCs. This receptor was taken from a woman aged 40-49 years in good health. Some clones in this sample may be carry-over from other donors' samples. CDR3 nucleotides: TGTGCCAGCAGCTTGGCCAAGTACAATGAGCAGTTCTTC. Translation gives CASSLAKYNEQFF.